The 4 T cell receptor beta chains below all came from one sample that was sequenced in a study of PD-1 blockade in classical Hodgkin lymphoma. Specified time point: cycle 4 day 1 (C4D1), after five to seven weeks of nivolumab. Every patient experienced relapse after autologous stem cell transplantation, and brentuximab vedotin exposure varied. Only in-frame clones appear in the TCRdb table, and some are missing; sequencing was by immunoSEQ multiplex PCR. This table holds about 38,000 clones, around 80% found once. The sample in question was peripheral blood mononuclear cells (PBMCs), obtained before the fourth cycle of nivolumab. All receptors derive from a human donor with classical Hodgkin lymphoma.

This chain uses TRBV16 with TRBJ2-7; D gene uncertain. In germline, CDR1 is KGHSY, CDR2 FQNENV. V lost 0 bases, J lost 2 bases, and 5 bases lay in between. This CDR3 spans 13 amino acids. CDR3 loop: CASSQSGPYEQYF. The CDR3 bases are TGTGCCAGCAGCCAATCAGGTCCCTACGAGCAGTACTTC.

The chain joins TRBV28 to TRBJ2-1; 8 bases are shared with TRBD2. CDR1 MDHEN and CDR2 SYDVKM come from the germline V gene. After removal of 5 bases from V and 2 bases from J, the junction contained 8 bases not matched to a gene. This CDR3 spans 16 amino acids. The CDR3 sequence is CASSTPAGVTYNEQFF. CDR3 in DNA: TGTGCCAGCAGTACCCCAGCGGGGGTGACCTACAATGAGCAGTTCTTC.

In DNA form, the CDR3 reads TGTGCCAGCAGCCTCCGACCCGTCGGCACCATATATTTT. Translated, it gives CASSLRPVGTIYF. V usage is TRBV5-6 and J usage is TRBJ1-3; no reliable D call. V was trimmed by 4 bases and J by 9 bases, leaving 14 bases between them. CDR1 and CDR2 from the germline V gene are SGHDT and YYEEEE. The CDR3 totals 13 residues.

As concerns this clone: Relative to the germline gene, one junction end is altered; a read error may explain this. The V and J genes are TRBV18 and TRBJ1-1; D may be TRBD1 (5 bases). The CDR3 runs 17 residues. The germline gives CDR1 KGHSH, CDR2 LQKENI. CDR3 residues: CASSSPGQASMNTEAFF. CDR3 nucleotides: TGTGCCAGCTCATCACCGGGGCAGGCCTCCATGAACACTGAAGCTTTCTTT.